Following are 9 T cell receptor beta chains from one sample sequenced in a study of blood T cell repertoires in COVID-19. Sequencing used immunoSEQ multiplex PCR; TCRdb keeps in-frame clones, though not all of them. In the table there are 200,000 to 300,000 clones, about 88% of which are singletons. The sequenced sample was peripheral blood. The receptors come from a man between 60 and 75 years old who had recovered from COVID-19.

V usage is TRBV7-2 and J usage is TRBJ2-7; a possible D gene is TRBD2 (5 bases). Deletions cut 3 bases from V and 6 bases from J, with 15 bases between. Germline V gene lookup returns CDR1 SGHTA and CDR2 FQGNSA. This CDR3 has 14 residues. The CDR3 reads CASSFELPAGEQYF. The CDR3 DNA is TGTGCCAGCAGCTTTGAACTTCCCGCGGGCGAGCAGTACTTC.

This clone occurred a few times. The same CDR3 arises from other DNA sequences in this sample as well. The chain has TRBV7-9 and TRBJ1-1, with D possibly TRBD1 on 5 matching bases. This CDR3 contains 13 residues. Germline values: CDR1 SEHNR, CDR2 FQNEAQ (reference sequence). V was cut by 2 bases and J by 1 base, with 5 bases left in between. In nucleotides, the CDR3 is TGTGCCAGCAGCTTACAGGGGAACACTGAAGCTTTCTTT. Its protein product is CASSLQGNTEAFF.

The rearrangement uses TRBV27 and TRBJ2-2; 7 bases match TRBD2. Trimming cost V 6 bases and J 6 bases; bases outside gene matches: 16. Germline V gene sequence: CDR1 MNHEY, CDR2 SMNVEV (reference sequence). The CDR3 is 17 residues long. This CDR3 reads CASSPPRAGRVSGELFF. The CDR3 nucleotides are TGTGCCAGCAGCCCTCCGAGGGCAGGGAGGGTCTCCGGGGAGCTGTTTTTT.

The chain joins TRBV3-1 (or the pseudogene TRBV3-2) to TRBJ1-2; 7 nucleotides line up with TRBD1. There are 14 residues in the CDR3. Trimming at V came to 4 bases and at J to 4 bases, leaving 6 bases not matched to a gene. CDR1 is LGHDT, CDR2 YNNKEL, per germline (reference sequence). The CDR3 DNA is TGTGCCAGCAGCCTACTGGACAGGAGCTATGGCTACACCTTC. Its protein is CASSLLDRSYGYTF.

This chain links TRBV29-1 with TRBJ2-7; 7 bases are shared with TRBD2. V was clipped by 2 bases and J by 1 base; unmatched bases: 2. There are 13 residues in the CDR3. Per the germline V gene, CDR1 is SQVTM and CDR2 is ANQGSEA. CDR3 sequence: CSVEPGGSYEQYF. CDR3 sequence (DNA): TGCAGCGTTGAACCGGGGGGTTCCTACGAGCAGTACTTC.

The chain joins TRBV13 to TRBJ1-4; D is unresolved. This CDR3 spans 14 amino acids. With 0 bases removed from V and 8 bases from J, the gap between germline ends came to 10 bases. The germline gives CDR1 PRHDT, CDR2 FYEKMQ (reference sequence). The CDR3 DNA reads as TGTGCCAGCAGCTTAGGACAGCCCGGAGAAAAACTGTTTTTT. It translates to CASSLGQPGEKLFF.

This clone was observed a few times. In DNA, the CDR3 is TGTGCCAGCAGTCGCGGCCGGAGCTACGAGCAGTACTTC. It is translated as CASSRGRSYEQYF. The chain employs TRBV25-1 and TRBJ2-7; no clear D gene. Germline V gene data show CDR1 as MGHDK and CDR2 as SYGVNS. Trimming took 5 bases from V and 3 from J, leaving 11 bases between them. The CDR3 is 13 residues long.

The count of this clone is one. The V call is TRBV4-1, the J call TRBJ2-4; a weak D match, TRBD2 (6 bases). The germline CDR1 and CDR2 sequences are MGHRA and YSYEKL. V was shortened by 3 bases and J by 1 base, with 31 bases between the two germline ends. This CDR3 spans 22 amino acids. CDR3 residues: CASSQQQFRQSTLARAKNIQYF. The CDR3 DNA sequence: TGCGCCAGCAGCCAGCAACAATTCAGACAGAGCACCCTAGCGCGGGCCAAAAACATTCAGTACTTC.

This clone was seen a single time. The J gene is TRBJ2-5, the V gene TRBV14; 11 bases are shared with TRBD2. Trimming at V came to 1 base and at J to 2 bases, leaving 3 bases not matched to a gene. The CDR3 runs 16 residues. Per germline, CDR1 SGHDN and CDR2 FVKESK. The CDR3 here is CASSQGSSGRQETQYF. CDR3 in DNA: TGTGCCAGCAGCCAAGGATCTAGCGGGAGGCAAGAGACCCAGTACTTC.